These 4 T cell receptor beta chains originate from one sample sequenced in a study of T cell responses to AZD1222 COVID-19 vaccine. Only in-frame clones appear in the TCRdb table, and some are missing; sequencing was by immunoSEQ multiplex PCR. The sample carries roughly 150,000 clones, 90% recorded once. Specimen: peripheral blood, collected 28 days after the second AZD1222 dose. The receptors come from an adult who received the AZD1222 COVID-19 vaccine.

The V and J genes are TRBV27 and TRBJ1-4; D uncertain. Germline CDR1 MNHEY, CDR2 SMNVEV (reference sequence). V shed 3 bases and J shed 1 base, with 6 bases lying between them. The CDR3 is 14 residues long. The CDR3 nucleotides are TGTGCCAGCAGTTTCGCAGGAACTAATGAAAAACTGTTTTTT. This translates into CASSFAGTNEKLFF.

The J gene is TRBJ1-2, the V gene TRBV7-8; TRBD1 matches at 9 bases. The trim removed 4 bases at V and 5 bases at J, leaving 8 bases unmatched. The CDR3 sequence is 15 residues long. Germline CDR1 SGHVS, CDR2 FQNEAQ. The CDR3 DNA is TGTGCCAGCAGCTCTACACCGGGACAGGGTTATGGCTACACCTTC. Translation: CASSSTPGQGYGYTF.

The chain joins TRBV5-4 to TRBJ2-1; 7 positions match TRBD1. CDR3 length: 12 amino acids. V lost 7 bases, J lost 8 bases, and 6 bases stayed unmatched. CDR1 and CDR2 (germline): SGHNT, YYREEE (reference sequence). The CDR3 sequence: CASGTVGYEQFF. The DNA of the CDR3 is TGTGCCAGCGGGACAGTGGGGTATGAGCAGTTCTTC. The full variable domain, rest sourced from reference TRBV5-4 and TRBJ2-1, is ETGVTQSPTHLIKTRGQQVTLRCSSQSGHNTVSWYQQALGQGPQFIFQYYREEENGRGNFPPRFSGLQFPNYSSELNVNALELDDSALYLCASGTVGYEQFFGPGTRLTVL.

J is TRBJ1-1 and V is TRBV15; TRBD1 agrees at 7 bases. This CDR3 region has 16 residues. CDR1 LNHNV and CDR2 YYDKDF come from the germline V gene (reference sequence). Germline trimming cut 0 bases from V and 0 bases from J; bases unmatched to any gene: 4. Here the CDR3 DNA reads TGTGCCACCAGCAGAGATCTGAGGGGGCTGAACACTGAAGCTTTCTTT. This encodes CATSRDLRGLNTEAFF.